Given below is one TCR beta chain in context. Which antigen it targets is not known. No much larger clone is present one base from it, and per-base qualities are unavailable. Including the terminal cysteine and phenylalanine, the CDR3 comprises 16 residues. Only the CDR3 region is kept as DNA, spanning 48 bases read in frame from base 1. Trimming takes 0 bases off V and 4 bases off J; junction bases not matched to a gene: 7. As encoded in the germline V gene (reference sequence), CDR1 is MNHNY while CDR2 is SVGAGI. Sequencing was carried out with an Illumina HiSeq 1500. The public reads were run again by TCRdb, first through fastp at Q25 and then through MiXCR, and only productive beta chains were kept. Every CDR3 protein is listed once, alongside the most common genes and DNA of its rows. Recorded for this sample are hundreds of thousands of distinct CDR3 sequences; roughly 30% of them occurred a single time. The leading ten clones occupy about 14% of the sample.

The entry originates in a study of T cell repertoires in cytomegalovirus infection (dated 2019 in TCRdb). Regarding the study in general: Peptide stimulations targeted recently identified HLA-C-restricted CMV epitopes, whose presentation resists viral immunomodulation, together with well-studied HLA-B-restricted epitopes. Because public TCR beta signatures pointed to carriage of CMV infection together with the matching HLA type, the HLA type of each donor mattered for the analysis.

The treatment or condition label for this specimen denotes: in vitro stimulation with specific CMV peptide epitopes to enrich CMV-specific T cells. Study-wide conclusions, independent of this receptor: In both this cohort and an independent roughly 330-donor cohort, the cumulative frequency of public TCR beta family members distinguished carriers of CMV infection plus the relevant HLA type. In the ex vivo response, HLA-C-restricted CMV-specific TCR beta clonotypes were dominant, and in two of eight donors the single most frequent clonotype came from this HLA-C-restricted group.

This receptor was taken from a human donor in good health (CMV status not recorded). Some clones in this sample may be carry-over from other donors' samples. The chain uses TRBV6-6 and TRBJ2-5; TRBD2 fits 8 bases in the junction. Sequences were derived from cultured CD8+ T cells from PBMCs, sampled from culture after CMV antigen stimulation. The CDR3 in this case is CASSYSARGDPETQYF. The DNA reads TGTGCCAGCAGTTACTCTGCGCGGGGGGACCCAGAGACCCAGTACTTC.